This TCR beta chain emerged from a study of siplizumab effects on memory and regulatory T cells (dated by TCRdb to about 2019). In the study overall: The effect of the anti-CD2 antibody siplizumab on alloreactive T-cell subsets was examined in allogeneic mixed lymphocyte reactions constructed from human PBMCs. Overall study results and their limits: Unstimulated naive T cells appeared more diverse than memory T cells, and naive cells seemed to contribute substantially to the alloresponse. In reactions with siplizumab, an average of about 69% of mappable alloreactive CD4+ clones were Treg-derived, compared with roughly 26% in control reactions. The suppressive function of proliferating Tregs from siplizumab cultures was not functionally confirmed. Because sequences at frequencies below about 10^-5 were poorly captured, only a minor fraction of alloreactive clones could be mapped back to unstimulated subsets. Siplizumab significantly reduced the cumulative frequency of alloreactive sequences traceable to unstimulated CD4+ memory T cells. Roughly 75-97% of proliferating CD4+ or CD8+ clones could not be assigned a naive or memory phenotype.

For CDR1 and CDR2, the germline V gene lists LGHNT and FRNRAP. Unmatched junction bases come to 5, with V trimmed by 4 bases and J by 7 bases. The CDR3 has 13 amino acids, counting the end cysteine and phenylalanine. Only the CDR3 DNA stays, 39 bases, in frame from base 1. To note about this clone: This clone's antigen is unknown. There are no base qualities to consult, and no much larger clone falls within one base.

The library was made by the immunoSEQ multiplex PCR assay. The deep sequencing platform assayed some 98,000 TCR templates per sample. Genomic DNA extracted from sorted T cells was used for TCRbeta CDR3 sequencing. The study's processing was this. The R programming language was used for the clonal analysis of the TCRbeta CDR3 data. Unstimulated samples were compared with post-reaction CFSE-low samples to define alloreactive CD4+ and CD8+ clones. Regulatory or non-regulatory origin of alloreactive CD4+ clones was assigned by matching sequences to the sorted unstimulated Treg and non-Treg repertoires. Held by TCRdb, this immuneACCESS table contains in-frame sequences only and omits some clones. Under half of the omission traces to an unresolved V gene where checked; the cause of the rest is unknown. V, J and clone size were drawn from that table, and D and trimming were deduced from the DNA. The sample contains 87,000 or so clones, about 93% of them found a single time. The top ten clones comprise around 0.33% of the sample.

TCRbeta CDR3 sequencing was performed on sorted unstimulated T cells and on proliferating T cells recovered from mixed lymphocyte reactions. Fresh whole blood from approximately 9 HLA-typed healthy donors was used to isolate PBMCs. To map where alloreactive clones came from, CD4+ non-regulatory T cells in the unstimulated state were FACS-sorted. The rearrangement combines TRBV12-5 with TRBJ2-3; 7 bases in between match TRBD2. Sequencing was performed on non-Treg CD4+ T cells sorted from blood. Reading the label with the study, this specimen's cell subset or site is: FACS-sorted unstimulated CD4+ non-regulatory T cells. The receptor's source is a human donor in good health. The nucleotide sequence reads TGTGCTAGTGGTTCGGGGACTACGTATACGCAGTATTTT. Its amino acids are CASGSGTTYTQYF.